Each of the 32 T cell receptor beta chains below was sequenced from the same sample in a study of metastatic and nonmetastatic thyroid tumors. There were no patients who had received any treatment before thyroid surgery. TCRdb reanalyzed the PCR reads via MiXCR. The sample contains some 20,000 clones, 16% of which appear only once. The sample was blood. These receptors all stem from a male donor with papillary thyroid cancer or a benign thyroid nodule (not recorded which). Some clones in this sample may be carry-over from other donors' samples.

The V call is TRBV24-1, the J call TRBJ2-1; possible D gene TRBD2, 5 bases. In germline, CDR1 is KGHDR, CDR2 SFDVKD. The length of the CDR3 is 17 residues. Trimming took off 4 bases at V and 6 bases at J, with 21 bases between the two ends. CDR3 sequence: CATSEVLGREGGNEQFF. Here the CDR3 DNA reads TGTGCCACCAGTGAGGTCCTGGGGAGAGAAGGTGGCAATGAGCAGTTCTTC.

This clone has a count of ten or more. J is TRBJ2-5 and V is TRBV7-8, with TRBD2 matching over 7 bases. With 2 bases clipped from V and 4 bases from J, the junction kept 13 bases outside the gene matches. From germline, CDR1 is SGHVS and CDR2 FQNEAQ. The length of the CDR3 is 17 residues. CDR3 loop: CASSLIGGGSSAETQYF. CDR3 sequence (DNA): TGTGCCAGCAGCTTAATAGGAGGCGGGAGTTCCGCAGAGACCCAGTACTTC.

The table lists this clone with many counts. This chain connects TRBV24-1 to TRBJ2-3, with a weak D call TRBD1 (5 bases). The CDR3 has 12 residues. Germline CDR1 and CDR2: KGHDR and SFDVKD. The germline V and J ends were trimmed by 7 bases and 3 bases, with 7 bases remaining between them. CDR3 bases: TGTGCCACCAGAGGGGTAACAGATACGCAGTATTTT. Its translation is CATRGVTDTQYF.

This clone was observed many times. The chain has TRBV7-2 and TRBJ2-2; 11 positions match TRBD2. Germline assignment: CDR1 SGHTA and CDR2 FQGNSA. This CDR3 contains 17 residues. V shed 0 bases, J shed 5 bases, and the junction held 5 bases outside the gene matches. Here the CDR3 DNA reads TGTGCCAGCAGCTTAGCTAGCGGGAGGGCCGGTACCGGGGAGCTGTTTTTT. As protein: CASSLASGRAGTGELFF.

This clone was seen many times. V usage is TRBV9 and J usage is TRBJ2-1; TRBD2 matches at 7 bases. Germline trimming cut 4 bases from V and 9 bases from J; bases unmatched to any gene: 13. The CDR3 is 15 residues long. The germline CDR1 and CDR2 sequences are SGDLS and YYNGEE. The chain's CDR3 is CASSQGLVRASEQFF. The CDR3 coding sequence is TGTGCCAGCAGCCAAGGACTAGTACGGGCGAGTGAGCAGTTCTTC.

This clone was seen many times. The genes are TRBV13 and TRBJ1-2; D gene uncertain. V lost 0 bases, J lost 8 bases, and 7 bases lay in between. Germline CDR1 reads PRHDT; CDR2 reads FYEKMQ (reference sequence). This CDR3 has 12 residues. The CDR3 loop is CASSLGGNGYTF. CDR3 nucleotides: TGTGCCAGCAGCTTAGGAGGGAACGGCTACACCTTC.

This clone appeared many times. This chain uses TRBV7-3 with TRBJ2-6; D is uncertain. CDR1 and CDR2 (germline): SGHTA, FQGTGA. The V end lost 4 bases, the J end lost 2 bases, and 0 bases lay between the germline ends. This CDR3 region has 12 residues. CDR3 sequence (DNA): TGTGCCAGCAGCTCTGGGGCCAACGTCCTGACTTTC. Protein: CASSSGANVLTF.

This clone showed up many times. CDR3 bases: TGCGCCAGCAGCGTGTCCTCAGTGGGGAATTCACCCCTCCACTTT. Its translation: CASSVSSVGNSPLHF. The chain has TRBV5-1 and TRBJ1-6; D remains unclear. CDR3 length equals 15 residues. Trimming took 4 bases from V and 7 from J, leaving 15 bases between them. CDR1 is SGHRS and CDR2 is YFSETQ in the germline V gene.

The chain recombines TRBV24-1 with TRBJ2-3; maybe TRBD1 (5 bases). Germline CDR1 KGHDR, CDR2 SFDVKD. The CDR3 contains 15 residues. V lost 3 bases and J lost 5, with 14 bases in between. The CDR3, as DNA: TGTGCCACCAGTGATATCGGGTCGCAGGGAGATACGCAGTATTTT. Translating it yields CATSDIGSQGDTQYF.

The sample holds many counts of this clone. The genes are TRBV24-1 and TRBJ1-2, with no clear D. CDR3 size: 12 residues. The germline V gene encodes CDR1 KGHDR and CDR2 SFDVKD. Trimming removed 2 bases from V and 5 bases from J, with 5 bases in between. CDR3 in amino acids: CATSDSFYGYTF. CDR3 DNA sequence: TGTGCCACCAGTGATTCTTTTTATGGCTACACCTTC.

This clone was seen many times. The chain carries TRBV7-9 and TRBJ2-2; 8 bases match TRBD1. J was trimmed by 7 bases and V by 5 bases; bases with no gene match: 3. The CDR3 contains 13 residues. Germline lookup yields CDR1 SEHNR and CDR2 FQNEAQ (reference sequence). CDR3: CASSQTGGGELFF. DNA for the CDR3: TGTGCCAGCAGCCAAACAGGGGGCGGGGAGCTGTTTTTT.

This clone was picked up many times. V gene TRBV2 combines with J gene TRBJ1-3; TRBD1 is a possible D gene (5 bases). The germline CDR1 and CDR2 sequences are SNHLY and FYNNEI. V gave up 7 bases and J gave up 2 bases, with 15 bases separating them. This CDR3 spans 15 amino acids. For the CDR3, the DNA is TGTGCCAGCATGAACAACTTAGGGGCTGGAAACACCATATATTTT. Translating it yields CASMNNLGAGNTIYF.

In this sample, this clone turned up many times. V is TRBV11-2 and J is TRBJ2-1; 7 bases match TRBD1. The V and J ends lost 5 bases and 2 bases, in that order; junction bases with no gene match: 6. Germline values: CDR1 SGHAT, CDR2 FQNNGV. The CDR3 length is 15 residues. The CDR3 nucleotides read TGTGCCAGCAGCGAAAAGGGGGCCCCCTACAATGAGCAGTTCTTC. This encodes CASSEKGAPYNEQFF.

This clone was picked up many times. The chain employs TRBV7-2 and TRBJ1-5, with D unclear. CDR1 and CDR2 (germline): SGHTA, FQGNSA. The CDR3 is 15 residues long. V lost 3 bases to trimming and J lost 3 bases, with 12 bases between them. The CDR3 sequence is CASSFYQDSNQPQHF. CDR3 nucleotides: TGTGCCAGCAGCTTTTATCAGGATTCCAATCAGCCCCAGCATTTT.

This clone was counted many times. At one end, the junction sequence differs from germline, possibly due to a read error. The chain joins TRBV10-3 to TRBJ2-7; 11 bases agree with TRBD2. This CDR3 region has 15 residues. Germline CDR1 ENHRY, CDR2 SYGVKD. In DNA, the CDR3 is TGCGCCACAACTCCTAGCGGGAGGAGGTCCTACGAGCAGTACTTC. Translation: CATTPSGRRSYEQYF.

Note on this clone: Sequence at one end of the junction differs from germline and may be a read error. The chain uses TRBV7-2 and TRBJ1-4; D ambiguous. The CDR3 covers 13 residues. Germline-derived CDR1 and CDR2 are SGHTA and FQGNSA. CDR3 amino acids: CAGSLGVNEKLFF. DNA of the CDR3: TGTGCCGGCAGCTTAGGCGTAAATGAAAAACTGTTTTTT.

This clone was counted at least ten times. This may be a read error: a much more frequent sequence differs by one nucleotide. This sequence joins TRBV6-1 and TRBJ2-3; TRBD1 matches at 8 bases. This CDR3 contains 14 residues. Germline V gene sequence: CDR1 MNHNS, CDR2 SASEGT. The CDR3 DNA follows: TGTGCCAGCGAAACCGGACAGGGTACAGATACGCGGTATTTT. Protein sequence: CASETGQGTDTRYF.

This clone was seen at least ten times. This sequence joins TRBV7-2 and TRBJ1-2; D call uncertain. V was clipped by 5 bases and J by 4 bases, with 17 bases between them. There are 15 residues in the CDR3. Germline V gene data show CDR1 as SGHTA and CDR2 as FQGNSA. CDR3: CASSPQRAGGYGYTF. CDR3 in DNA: TGTGCCAGCAGCCCCCAACGGGCAGGCGGCTATGGCTACACCTTC.

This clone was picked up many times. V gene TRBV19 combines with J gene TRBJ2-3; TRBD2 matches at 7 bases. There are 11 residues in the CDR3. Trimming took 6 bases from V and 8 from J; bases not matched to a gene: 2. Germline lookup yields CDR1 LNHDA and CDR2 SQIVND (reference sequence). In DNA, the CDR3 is TGTGCCAGTAGGGGGAGGGGTACGCAGTATTTT. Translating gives CASRGRGTQYF.

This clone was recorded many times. The CDR3: CASLLRDRLNTEAFF. The CDR3 bases are TGTGCCAGCCTCCTAAGGGACAGACTGAACACTGAAGCTTTCTTT. The V call is TRBV7-9, the J call TRBJ1-1, with TRBD1 matching 7 bases. CDR1 is SEHNR and CDR2 is FQNEAQ in the germline V gene (reference sequence). With V trimmed by 8 bases and J by 0 bases, 9 bases remained unmatched. The CDR3 has 15 residues.

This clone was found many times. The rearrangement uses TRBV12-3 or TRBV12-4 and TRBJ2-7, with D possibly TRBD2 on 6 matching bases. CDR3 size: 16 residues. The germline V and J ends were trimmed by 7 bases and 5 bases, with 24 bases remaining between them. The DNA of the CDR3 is TGTGCCAGCACCCTAAGAACCGGGAGTGAGATCCACGAGCAGTACTTC. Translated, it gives CASTLRTGSEIHEQYF.

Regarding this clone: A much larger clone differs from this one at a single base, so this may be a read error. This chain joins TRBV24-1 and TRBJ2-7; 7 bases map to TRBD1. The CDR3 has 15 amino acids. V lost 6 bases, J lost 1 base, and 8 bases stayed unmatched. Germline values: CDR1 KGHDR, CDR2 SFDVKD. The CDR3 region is CATSNDRDGSYEQYF. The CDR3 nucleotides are TGTGCCACCAGTAATGACAGGGATGGGTCCTACGAGCAGTACTTC.

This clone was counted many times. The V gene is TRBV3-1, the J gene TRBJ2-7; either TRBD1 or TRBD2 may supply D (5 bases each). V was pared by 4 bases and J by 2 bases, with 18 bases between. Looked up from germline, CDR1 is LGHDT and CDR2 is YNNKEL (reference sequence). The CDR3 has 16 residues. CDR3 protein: CASSPGHGGSTYEQYF. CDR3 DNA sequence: TGTGCCAGCAGCCCCGGGCATGGGGGTTCGACCTACGAGCAGTACTTC.

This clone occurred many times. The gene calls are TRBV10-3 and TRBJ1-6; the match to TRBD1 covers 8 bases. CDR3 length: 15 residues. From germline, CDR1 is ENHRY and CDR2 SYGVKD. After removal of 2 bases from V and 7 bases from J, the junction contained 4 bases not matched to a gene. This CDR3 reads CAISERGQVNSPLHF. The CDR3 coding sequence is TGTGCCATCAGTGAGAGGGGACAGGTAAATTCACCCCTCCACTTT.

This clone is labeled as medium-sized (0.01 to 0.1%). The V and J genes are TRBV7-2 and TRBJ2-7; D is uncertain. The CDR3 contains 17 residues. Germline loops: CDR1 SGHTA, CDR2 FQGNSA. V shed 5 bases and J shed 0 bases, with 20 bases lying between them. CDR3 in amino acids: CASSETRGNPISYEQYF. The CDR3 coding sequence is TGTGCCAGCAGCGAGACTCGCGGTAACCCCATCTCCTACGAGCAGTACTTC.

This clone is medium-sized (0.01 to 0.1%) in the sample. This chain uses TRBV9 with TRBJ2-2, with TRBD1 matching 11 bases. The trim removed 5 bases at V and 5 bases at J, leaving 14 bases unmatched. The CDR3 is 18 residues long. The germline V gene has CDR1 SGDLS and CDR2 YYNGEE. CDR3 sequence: CASSTGTGGIRVTGELFF. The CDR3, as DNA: TGTGCCAGCAGTACCGGGACAGGGGGAATTAGGGTTACCGGGGAGCTGTTTTTT.

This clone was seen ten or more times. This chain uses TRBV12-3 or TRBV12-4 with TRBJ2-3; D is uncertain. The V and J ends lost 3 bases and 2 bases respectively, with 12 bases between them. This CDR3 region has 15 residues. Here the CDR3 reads CASSFGIGHTDTQYF. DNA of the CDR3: TGTGCCAGCAGTTTCGGAATTGGCCACACAGATACGCAGTATTTT.

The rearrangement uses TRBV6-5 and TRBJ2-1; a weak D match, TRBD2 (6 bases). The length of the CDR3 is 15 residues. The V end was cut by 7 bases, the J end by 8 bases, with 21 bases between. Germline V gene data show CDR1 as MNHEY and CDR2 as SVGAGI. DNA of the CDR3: TGTGCCAGCATTCTCAATGCAGGGACTGTGGATGAGCAGTTCTTC. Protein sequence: CASILNAGTVDEQFF.

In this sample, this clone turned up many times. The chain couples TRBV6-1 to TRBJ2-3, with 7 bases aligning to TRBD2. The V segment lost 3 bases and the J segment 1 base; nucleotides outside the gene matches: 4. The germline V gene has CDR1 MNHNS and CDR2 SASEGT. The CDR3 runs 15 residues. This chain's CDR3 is CASSDAGAGTDTQYF. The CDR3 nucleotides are TGTGCCAGCAGTGACGCGGGAGCGGGCACAGATACGCAGTATTTT.

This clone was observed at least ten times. CDR3 sequence: CASSLSRGLSNQPQHF. The CDR3 region has the DNA TGTGCCAGCAGCTTAAGTCGGGGGTTGAGCAATCAGCCCCAGCATTTT. The chain recombines TRBV7-8 with TRBJ1-5; perhaps TRBD1 as D (5 bases). This CDR3 is 16 amino acids long. Germline V CDR1 and CDR2: SGHVS, FQNEAQ. V lost 2 bases and J 1 base, leaving 12 bases between the germline ends.

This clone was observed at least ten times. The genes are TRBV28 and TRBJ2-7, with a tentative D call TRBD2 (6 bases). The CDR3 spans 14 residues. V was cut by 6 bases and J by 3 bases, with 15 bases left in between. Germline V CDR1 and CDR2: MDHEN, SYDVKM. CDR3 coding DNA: TGTGCCAGCAGCATAGGAGGGAAGGTCTACGAGCAGTACTTC. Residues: CASSIGGKVYEQYF.

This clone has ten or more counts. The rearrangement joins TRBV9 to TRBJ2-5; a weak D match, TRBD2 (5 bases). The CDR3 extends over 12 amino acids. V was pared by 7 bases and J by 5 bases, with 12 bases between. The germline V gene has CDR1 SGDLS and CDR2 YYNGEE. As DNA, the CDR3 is TGTGCCAGCGGTCGAGGGTACGAGACCCAGTACTTC. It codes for CASGRGYETQYF.